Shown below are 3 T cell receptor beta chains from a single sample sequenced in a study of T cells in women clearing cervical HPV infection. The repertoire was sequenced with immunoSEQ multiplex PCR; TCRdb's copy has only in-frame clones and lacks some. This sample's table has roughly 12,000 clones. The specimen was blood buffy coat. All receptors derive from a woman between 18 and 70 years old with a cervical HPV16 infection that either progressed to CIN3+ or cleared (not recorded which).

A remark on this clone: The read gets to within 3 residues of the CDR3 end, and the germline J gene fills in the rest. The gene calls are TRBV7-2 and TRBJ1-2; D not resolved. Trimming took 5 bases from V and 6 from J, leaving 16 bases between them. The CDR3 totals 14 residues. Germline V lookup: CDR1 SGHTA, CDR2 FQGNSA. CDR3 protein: CASSDYLDKDGYTF. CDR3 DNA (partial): TGTGCCAGCAGCGACTATCTCGACAAGGATGGC.

The sequenced part of the CDR3 DNA is TGCGCCAGCAGCTTGGCCGGGACAGGGTCCCACGAG. It yields the protein CASSLAGTGSHE. The entire CDR3 protein reads CASSLAGTGSHEQYF. The chain has TRBV5-1 and TRBJ2-7; 9 bases map to TRBD1. The sequenced fragment ends 3 residues before the CDR3 boundary, so the rest is inferred from the germline J gene. V was pared by 0 bases and J by 5 bases, with 6 bases of the junction left unmatched. Germline CDR1 SGHRS, CDR2 YFSETQ. This CDR3 has 15 amino acids.

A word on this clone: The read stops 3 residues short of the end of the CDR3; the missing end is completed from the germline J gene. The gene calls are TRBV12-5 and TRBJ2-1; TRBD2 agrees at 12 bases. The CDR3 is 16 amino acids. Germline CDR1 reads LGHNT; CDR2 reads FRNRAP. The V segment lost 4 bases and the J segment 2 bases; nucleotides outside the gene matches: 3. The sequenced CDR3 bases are TGTGCTAGTGGTTCAGGACTAGCGGGGCCCTACAATGAG. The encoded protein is CASGSGLAGPYNE. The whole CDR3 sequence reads CASGSGLAGPYNEQFF.